Listed here are 5 T cell receptor beta chains from one sample, sequenced in a study of CD8+ T cells in alopecia areata. RNA extraction was followed by reverse transcription into cDNA, which acted as the sequencing template. TCRdb's table, derived via immunoSEQ multiplex PCR, lists solely in-frame clones and lacks some. The sample contains 200,000 to 250,000 clones, more than 30% of which appear only once. Treatment given: oral pan-JAK inhibitor, 5-10 mg twice daily. The source was CD4+ T cells sorted from blood, collected between weeks 30 and 35, from a patient treated with tofacitinib. Every receptor here comes from a human donor with alopecia areata.

The chain couples TRBV29-1 to TRBJ2-2, with 7 bases that match TRBD2. V dropped 4 bases and J dropped 4; count of bases not matched to a gene: 3. The CDR3 runs to 13 residues. Germline CDR1 is SQVTM and CDR2 is ANQGSEA. CDR3 sequence: CSVVGEGTGELFF. For the CDR3, the DNA is TGCAGCGTTGTAGGGGAGGGCACCGGGGAGCTGTTTTTT.

The J gene is TRBJ2-6, the V gene TRBV29-1; D gene uncertain. V dropped 4 bases and J dropped 4 bases, with 11 bases sitting between them. The germline V gene encodes CDR1 SQVTM and CDR2 ANQGSEA. The CDR3 has 14 residues. DNA for the CDR3: TGCAGCGTTGGTACGGCCCCCGGGGCCAACGTCCTGACTTTC. Its protein product is CSVGTAPGANVLTF.

This clone was counted between two and nine times. Other DNA sequences of this sample code for an identical CDR3. V gene TRBV29-1 combines with J gene TRBJ1-5, with no clear D. Germline V lookup: CDR1 SQVTM, CDR2 ANQGSEA. V was pared by 8 bases and J by 2 bases, with 10 bases between. This CDR3 region has 12 residues. CDR3 nucleotides: TGCAGCCCCCCCGGTGGCAATCAGCCCCAGCATTTT. As protein: CSPPGGNQPQHF. Full variable domain (rest looked up from reference TRBV29-1 and TRBJ1-5): SAVISQKPSRDICQRGTSLTIQCQVDSQVTMMFWYRQQPGQSLTLIATANQGSEATYESGFVIDKFPISRPNLTFSTLTVSNMSPEDSSIYLCSPPGGNQPQHFGDGTRLSIL.

Only a few counts were recorded for this clone. The CDR3 sequence: CASSQDRKGLAGGPSEQFF. In DNA, the CDR3 is TGTGCCAGCAGCCAAGATCGGAAGGGACTAGCGGGAGGGCCGAGTGAGCAGTTCTTC. The chain uses TRBV4-2 and TRBJ2-1; TRBD2 matches at 16 bases. CDR3 length: 19 amino acids. Losses at the gene ends were 0 bases for V and 9 bases for J; bases not matched to a gene: 11. Germline CDR1 and CDR2: LGHNA and YNFKEQ.

The chain combines TRBV7-8 with TRBJ2-1; D unresolved. With 1 base removed from V and 4 bases from J, the gap between germline ends came to 11 bases. The CDR3 loop spans 15 amino acids. The germline V gene has CDR1 SGHVS and CDR2 FQNEAQ. In nucleotides, the CDR3 is TGTGCCAGCAGCTTAGTTGGCGGATTATACAATGAGCAGTTCTTC. As protein: CASSLVGGLYNEQFF.